The clone carrying this T cell receptor beta chain was counted once. The data stem from a study of blood T cell repertoires in COVID-19. Study-wide background: Samples of COVID-19 (acute and convalescent) were obtained from the United States, Italy and Spain. Sources were T cells, B-cell-depleted T cells, or PBMCs; the material itself was cDNA or gDNA.

In the original processing: From reference gene primer amplification, estimates of nucleated cell counts were derived. The protocol was immunoSEQ multiplex PCR, while the TCRdb copy is restricted to in-frame clones and leaves out a portion. V and J calls and clone size are as listed in that table; D and trimming were resolved from the DNA. The data contain roughly 120,000 clones, 70% to 90% of them singletons. V was cut by 2 bases and J by 7 bases, with 12 bases left in between. The CDR3 totals 13 residues. The V gene's germline CDR1 is GTSNPN and CDR2 SVGIG (reference sequence). Sequenced: peripheral blood. This clonotype originated in a man between 40 and 49 years old with acute or convalescent COVID-19. This chain uses TRBV30 with TRBJ1-5; the D gene is possibly TRBD1 (5 bases). The CDR3 is CAWSSGGKQPQHF. DNA for the CDR3: TGTGCCTGGAGTTCCGGGGGGAAACAGCCCCAGCATTTT.